This entry describes one TCR beta chain. This entry belongs to a study of cytomegalovirus exposure and HLA in healthy donors. The overall study: Earlier sequencing of 150 million to 200 million T cells yielded nearly 120 million unique TCR beta sequences.

The CDR3 spans 15 residues. Germline CDR1 SGDLS, CDR2 YYNGEE. V lost 5 bases, J lost 5 bases, and 18 bases lay in between. In the PCR, 60 Vbeta and 13 Jbeta primers were used. Produced via immunoSEQ multiplex PCR; TCRdb's table is partial and in-frame only. This repertoire shows about 170,000 clones, roughly 85% found once; its top ten account for 2.5% to 3%. This receptor was obtained from a man aged 25-40 years in good health and CMV-seropositive. Material for sequencing was PBMCs. The rearrangement joins TRBV9 to TRBJ2-3; D is uncertain. The CDR3 DNA sequence: TGTGCCAGCAGTAAGGCGGTCCACTTGGTAGATACGCAGTATTTT. This codes for CASSKAVHLVDTQYF.